This TCR beta chain was captured in a study of T cell changes during pregnancy in multiple sclerosis. Only in-frame clones appear in the TCRdb table, and some are missing; sequencing was by immunoSEQ multiplex PCR. Here the sample spans some 60,000 clones, almost 95% being singletons. Trimming shortened V by 7 bases and J by 5 bases, and 9 bases separated the two germline ends. Germline V lookup: CDR1 GTSNPN, CDR2 SVGIG (reference sequence). CDR3 length: 12 amino acids. This receptor was taken from a female donor with multiple sclerosis, enrolled in a pregnancy study. The gene calls are TRBV30 and TRBJ1-6; no firm D call. The sample was peripheral blood, taken in the first trimester of pregnancy. DNA for the CDR3: TGTGCCTCTGGACTCAATAATTCACCCCTCCACTTT. Translated, it gives CASGLNNSPLHF.